The 27 T cell receptor beta chains presented below share a single source sample, sequenced in a study of blood T cell repertoires in COVID-19. Clones were sequenced by immunoSEQ multiplex PCR, and TCRdb holds only the in-frame ones, with some missing. This table has under 400,000 clones, roughly 86% appearing once. Sequences were obtained from peripheral blood. The receptors here all came from a woman aged 25 to 45 with COVID-19, enrolled during active disease.

This sequence joins TRBV12-3 or TRBV12-4 and TRBJ1-2; 9 bases align to TRBD1. The CDR3 has 13 residues. Trimming at V came to 5 bases and at J to 8 bases, leaving 6 bases not matched to a gene. The DNA of the CDR3 is TGTGCCAGCAGTAAGAGGGACAGGGCCGGCTACACCTTC. Amino acid sequence: CASSKRDRAGYTF.

The genes are TRBV7-2 and TRBJ2-7; 12 nucleotides agree with TRBD1. The CDR3 totals 15 residues. V dropped 6 bases and J dropped 6; count of bases not matched to a gene: 9. In germline, CDR1 is SGHTA, CDR2 FQGNSA. CDR3 DNA: TGTGCCAGCAGATCGGGGACAGGGGGCTCGGGCGAGCAGTACTTC. This codes for CASRSGTGGSGEQYF.

The chain employs TRBV7-2 and TRBJ1-1; D unclear. V lost 1 base and J lost 4, with 13 bases in between. Germline CDR1 and CDR2: SGHTA and FQGNSA. This CDR3 is 15 amino acids long. CDR3 nucleotides: TGTGCCAGCAGCTTAGTTCGTGTATTGAGCACTGAAGCTTTCTTT. It is translated as CASSLVRVLSTEAFF.

Only one count was recorded for this clone. The J gene is TRBJ2-1, the V gene TRBV12-5, with 7 bases identical to TRBD2. The germline V gene encodes CDR1 LGHNT and CDR2 FRNRAP. The CDR3 has 15 residues. V was clipped by 0 bases and J by 5 bases; unmatched bases: 4. CDR3 nucleotides: TGTGCTAGTGGTTTGGTAGGCGGGGGACACAATGAGCAGTTCTTC. This codes for CASGLVGGGHNEQFF. The full variable domain, its missing parts supplied by reference TRBV12-5 and TRBJ2-1, is DARVTQTPRHKVTEMGQEVTMRCQPILGHNTVFWYRQTMMQGLELLAYFRNRAPLDDSGMPKDRFSAEMPDATLATLKIQPSEPRDSAVYFCASGLVGGGHNEQFFGPGTRLTVL.

This clone was seen only a few times. This CDR3 reads CASNPTGLAASEQYF. Here the CDR3 DNA reads TGTGCCAGCAATCCAACGGGACTAGCGGCCTCCGAGCAGTACTTC. The chain combines TRBV9 with TRBJ2-7, with 11 nucleotides matching TRBD2. Germline values: CDR1 SGDLS, CDR2 YYNGEE. The J segment lost 6 bases and the V segment lost 6 bases, leaving 11 bases of the junction unmatched. This CDR3 is 15 amino acids long.

V gene TRBV12-3 or TRBV12-4 combines with J gene TRBJ2-2; D may be TRBD1 (5 bases). The V end lost 5 bases, the J end lost 3 bases, and 7 bases lay between the germline ends. The CDR3 is 13 residues long. In DNA, the CDR3 is TGTGCCAGCAGTCGACAGCACACCGGGGAGCTGTTTTTT. Its translation: CASSRQHTGELFF.

The chain combines TRBV15 with TRBJ1-4; no reliable D call. The CDR3 covers 13 residues. Germline CDR1 reads LNHNV; CDR2 reads YYDKDF (reference sequence). Trimming cost V 1 base and J 6 bases, with 6 bases left between them. Here the CDR3 reads CATSRGGDEKLFF. In DNA, the CDR3 is TGTGCCACCAGCAGAGGAGGTGATGAAAAACTGTTTTTT. Full variable domain (outside the CDR3, taken from reference TRBV15 and TRBJ1-4): DAMVIQNPRYQVTQFGKPVTLSCSQTLNHNVMYWYQQKSSQAPKLLFHYYDKDFNNEADTPDNFQSRRPNTSFCFLDIRSPGLGDTAMYLCATSRGGDEKLFFGSGTQLSVL.

This clone showed up just once. The CDR3 DNA reads as TGCGCCAGCAGCTTGGGAGCGGGAGTGATCAATGAGCAGTTCTTC. This encodes CASSLGAGVINEQFF. The gene calls are TRBV5-1 and TRBJ2-1; 8 positions agree with TRBD2. This CDR3 is built from 15 residues. V shed 0 bases, J shed 6 bases, and the junction held 5 bases outside the gene matches. Germline lookup yields CDR1 SGHRS and CDR2 YFSETQ.

V and J are TRBV27 and TRBJ2-7, with TRBD1 as a possible D gene (5 bases). The germline V gene encodes CDR1 MNHEY and CDR2 SMNVEV (reference sequence). The CDR3 is 14 amino acids. V lost 5 bases and J 0 bases, leaving 11 bases between the germline ends. The CDR3 nucleotides are TGTGCCAGCAGTGGCAGGGTGCGCTCCTACGAGCAGTACTTC. Amino acids: CASSGRVRSYEQYF.

The rearrangement links TRBV7-2 to TRBJ1-2; maybe TRBD1 (5 bases). The CDR3 spans 15 residues. V was trimmed by 7 bases and J by 8 bases, leaving 23 bases between them. Germline V gene lookup returns CDR1 SGHTA and CDR2 FQGNSA. This chain's CDR3 is CASTGGGAGNYGYTF. Here the CDR3 DNA reads TGTGCCAGCACCGGTGGAGGGGCGGGAAATTACGGCTACACCTTC. Together with reference TRBV7-2 and TRBJ1-2, the CDR3 gives the full variable domain: GAGVSQSPSNKVTEKGKDVELRCDPISGHTALYWYRQSLGQGLEFLIYFQGNSAPDKSGLPSDRFSAERTGGSVSTLTIQRTQQEDSAVYLCASTGGGAGNYGYTFGSGTRLTVV.

This chain uses TRBV7-9 with TRBJ2-3; tentative D call: TRBD1 (5 bases). Between the trimmed V and J ends, which lost 5 bases and 0 bases, there was a span of 15 bases. This CDR3 is built from 16 residues. Germline assignment: CDR1 SEHNR and CDR2 FQNEAQ (reference sequence). CDR3 DNA sequence: TGTGCCAGCAGCAGTTTTAGAAGGGGTAGCACAGATACGCAGTATTTT. It yields the protein CASSSFRRGSTDTQYF.

This chain links TRBV28 with TRBJ2-6, with D perhaps matching TRBD1 (5 bases). Trimming removed 3 bases at V and 0 bases at J, with 9 bases between. The CDR3 covers 16 residues. The germline V gene has CDR1 MDHEN and CDR2 SYDVKM. Here the CDR3 reads CASSFGDSSGANVLTF. The CDR3 DNA sequence: TGTGCCAGCAGTTTCGGCGACAGCTCTGGGGCCAACGTCCTGACTTTC. Full variable domain (outside the CDR3, taken from reference TRBV28 and TRBJ2-6): DVKVTQSSRYLVKRTGEKVFLECVQDMDHENMFWYRQDPGLGLRLIYFSYDVKMKEKGDIPEGYSVSREKKERFSLILESASTNQTSMYLCASSFGDSSGANVLTFGAGSRLTVL.

As DNA, the CDR3 is TGTGCCAGCAGCTTACGGGGGTCTCAGACAGATACGCAGTATTTT. Translation: CASSLRGSQTDTQYF. The chain combines TRBV7-9 with TRBJ2-3; TRBD2 is a possible D gene (6 bases). The V end was cut by 2 bases, the J end by 3 bases, with 12 bases between. This CDR3 is 15 amino acids long. CDR1 is SEHNR, CDR2 FQNEAQ, per germline (reference sequence). Complete variable domain (other parts from reference TRBV7-9 and TRBJ2-3): DTGVSQNPRHKITKRGQNVTFRCDPISEHNRLYWYRQTLGQGPEFLTYFQNEAQLEKSRLLSDRFSAERPKGSFSTLEIQRTEQGDSAMYLCASSLRGSQTDTQYFGPGTRLTVL.

This chain joins TRBV7-2 and TRBJ1-1, with D uncertain. V was pared by 0 bases and J by 1 base, with 6 bases between. The CDR3 is 14 amino acids. Germline V gene lookup returns CDR1 SGHTA and CDR2 FQGNSA. For the CDR3, the DNA is TGTGCCAGCAGCTTAGCTTACGGGAACACTGAAGCTTTCTTT. This encodes CASSLAYGNTEAFF.

This chain links TRBV2 with TRBJ2-6; 7 positions match TRBD1. Germline trimming cut 6 bases from V and 2 bases from J; bases unmatched to any gene: 4. The CDR3 spans 15 residues. CDR1 and CDR2 from the germline V gene are SNHLY and FYNNEI. The CDR3 sequence is CASRAQGAGANVLTF. CDR3 nucleotides: TGTGCCAGCAGAGCCCAGGGGGCTGGGGCCAACGTCCTGACTTTC.

The genes are TRBV19 and TRBJ2-7; a weak D match, TRBD1 (5 bases). V gave up 6 bases and J gave up 6 bases, with 18 bases separating them. This CDR3 comprises 14 residues. Per the germline V gene, CDR1 is LNHDA and CDR2 is SQIVND (reference sequence). CDR3 amino acids: CASSKEVAGLEQYF. The CDR3 coding sequence is TGTGCCAGTAGCAAAGAGGTCGCAGGGCTCGAGCAGTACTTC.

This clone was counted a single time. The V and J genes are TRBV19 and TRBJ2-7; 9 nucleotides line up with TRBD1. The junction had 5 bases not matched to a gene; V was cut back by 5 bases and J by 0 bases. The length of the CDR3 is 15 residues. Germline-derived CDR1 and CDR2 are LNHDA and SQIVND (reference sequence). The CDR3, as DNA: TGTGCCAGTAGTCCCGGGACAGGGTTCTCCTACGAGCAGTACTTC. Its translation: CASSPGTGFSYEQYF.

This clone was observed a single time. The CDR3 spells CASSLGLQAITEAFF. DNA for the CDR3: TGTGCCAGCAGCTTAGGGTTGCAGGCCATCACTGAAGCTTTCTTT. V usage is TRBV7-2 and J usage is TRBJ1-1; D gene unclear. Trimming pared 1 base from V and 4 bases from J, leaving 13 bases between. There are 15 residues in the CDR3. The germline gives CDR1 SGHTA, CDR2 FQGNSA.

V is TRBV6-5 and J is TRBJ1-5; D may be TRBD1 (5 bases). This CDR3 has 14 residues. Trimming removed 5 bases from V and 3 bases from J, with 11 bases in between. Germline V lookup: CDR1 MNHEY, CDR2 SVGAGI. DNA for the CDR3: TGTGCCAGCAGTCCCGGACACCCCAATCAGCCCCAGCATTTT. Its protein is CASSPGHPNQPQHF.

This chain links TRBV5-5 with TRBJ2-1; 7 bases line up with TRBD1. Germline V CDR1 and CDR2: SGHKS, YYEKEE (reference sequence). This CDR3 comprises 13 residues. The trim removed 4 bases at V and 6 bases at J, leaving 4 bases unmatched. In DNA form, the CDR3 reads TGTGCCAGCAGCCCACACAGGGGCAATGAGCAGTTCTTC. As protein: CASSPHRGNEQFF.

This clone was seen ten or more times. V gene TRBV7-9 combines with J gene TRBJ2-7, with 8 bases matching TRBD1. V shed 6 bases and J 0 bases; nucleotides not matched to a gene: 7. Germline CDR1 is SEHNR and CDR2 is FQNEAQ (reference sequence). The CDR3 runs 15 residues. The CDR3, as DNA: TGTGCCAGCAGTGATCGACAGGGGCTCTCCTACGAGCAGTACTTC. This sequence encodes CASSDRQGLSYEQYF.

This sequence joins TRBV30 and TRBJ1-5; D is uncertain. CDR1 and CDR2 (germline): GTSNPN, SVGIG (reference sequence). The CDR3 is made up of 15 amino acids. V shed 5 bases and J shed 8 bases, with 22 bases lying between them. Written as DNA, the CDR3 is TGTGCCTGGGACCAAAGCCAGGTCGGCTCCAAGCCCCAGCATTTT. This gives the protein CAWDQSQVGSKPQHF. The full variable domain, with the rest looked up from reference TRBV30 and TRBJ1-5, is SQTIHQWPATLVQPVGSPLSLECTVEGTSNPNLYWYRQAAGRGLQLLFYSVGIGQISSEVPQNLSASRPQDRQFILSSKKLLLSDSGFYLCAWDQSQVGSKPQHFGDGTRLSIL.

The CDR3 here is CASSIDRTSGSLAKNIQYF. For the CDR3, the DNA is TGTGCCAGTAGTATAGACCGGACTAGCGGGTCTCTAGCCAAAAACATTCAGTACTTC. The J gene is TRBJ2-4, the V gene TRBV19; 11 nucleotides agree with TRBD2. The CDR3 length is 19 residues. The J segment lost 0 bases and the V segment lost 0 bases, leaving 7 bases of the junction unmatched. The germline gives CDR1 LNHDA, CDR2 SQIVND (reference sequence).

This chain uses TRBV7-2 with TRBJ2-1, with 8 bases matching TRBD2. J gave up 13 bases and V 4 bases, and 12 bases lay outside the gene matches. Germline V lookup: CDR1 SGHTA, CDR2 FQGNSA. The length of the CDR3 is 14 residues. CDR3 DNA: TGTGCCAGCAGCTCAATTAACAGACTAGCGTTTCAGTTCTTC. Protein sequence: CASSSINRLAFQFF.

The chain recombines TRBV7-2 with TRBJ2-7; D possibly corresponds to TRBD2 (7 bases). Trimming left V 5 bases short and J 2 bases short, with 16 bases between. This CDR3 is 15 amino acids long. From germline, CDR1 is SGHTA and CDR2 FQGNSA. For the CDR3, the DNA is TGTGCCAGCAGCCCCGTGGGGGGGGCCACCTACGAGCAGTACTTC. It specifies CASSPVGGATYEQYF.

The chain uses TRBV19 and TRBJ2-7; 8 bases match TRBD1. Losses at the gene ends were 3 bases for V and 7 bases for J; bases not matched to a gene: 8. The CDR3 spans 14 residues. Looked up from germline, CDR1 is LNHDA and CDR2 is SQIVND (reference sequence). The CDR3: CASSIFQGAGEQYF. In DNA, the CDR3 is TGTGCCAGTAGTATCTTCCAGGGGGCTGGGGAGCAGTACTTC.

The chain joins TRBV10-1 to TRBJ2-1, with 9 bases fitting TRBD1. Trimming removed 6 bases from V and 7 bases from J; junction bases left unmatched: 7. Germline CDR1 WNHNN, CDR2 SYGVQD (reference sequence). This CDR3 comprises 14 residues. CDR3 sequence (DNA): TGCGCCAGCAGCCCGGGACAGGGAAAAAATGAGCAGTTCTTC. It translates to CASSPGQGKNEQFF.